These 32 T cell receptor beta chains originate from one sample sequenced in a study of neurological immune-mediated disorders. TCRdb reprocessed the 5' RACE reads with MiXCR, giving one entry per CDR3 protein. Here the sample spans tens of thousands of distinct CDR3 sequences, roughly 15% being singletons. Sequenced: PBMCs. These receptors were taken from a woman between 45 and 65 years old with HTLV-1-associated myelopathy (HAM/TSP).

This clonotype has a count of ten or more. The chain has TRBV6-5 and TRBJ1-2; D possibly corresponds to TRBD1 (5 bases). Trimming removed 2 bases from V and 1 base from J, with 8 bases in between. Germline V lookup: CDR1 MNHEY, CDR2 SVGAGI. CDR3 size: 14 residues. This CDR3 reads CASSYRGLNYGYTF. The CDR3 region has the DNA TGTGCCAGCAGTTACAGGGGCCTTAACTATGGCTACACCTTC.

Worth noting for this clonotype: It may be a read error: a sequence one base away is much more abundant. The CDR3 does not close with the conserved phenylalanine or tryptophan, likely indicating a read error. This chain connects TRBV10-3 to TRBJ1-2; TRBD1 agrees at 10 bases. The CDR3 contains 14 residues. Trimming cost V 6 bases and J 3 bases; bases outside gene matches: 4. Looked up from germline, CDR1 is ENHRY and CDR2 is SYGVKD. The CDR3 nucleotides read TGTGCCATCAGCTCCGGGACAGGGGACTATGGCTACACCTCC. Encoded protein: CAISSGTGDYGYTS.

This clonotype has at least ten counts. J is TRBJ2-1 and V is TRBV5-1; 10 bases are shared with TRBD2. The CDR3 runs to 15 residues. Germline CDR1 SGHRS, CDR2 YFSETQ. V lost 4 bases, J lost 4 bases, and 5 bases stayed unmatched. CDR3 residues: CASSPQRGGYNEQFF. The CDR3 DNA sequence: TGCGCCAGCAGCCCCCAGCGGGGGGGTTACAATGAGCAGTTCTTC.

In this sample, this clonotype turned up many times. V usage is TRBV20-1 and J usage is TRBJ2-7; D is possibly TRBD1 or TRBD2 (5 bases each). The germline V and J ends were trimmed by 2 bases and 2 bases, with 16 bases remaining between them. This CDR3 has 15 residues. The germline CDR1 and CDR2 sequences are DFQATT and SNEGSKA (reference sequence). The chain's CDR3 is CSARPKGRDPYEQYV. CDR3 in DNA: TGCAGTGCTAGACCCAAGGGACGGGATCCCTACGAGCAGTACGTC.

This clonotype came up a few times. The chain links TRBV20-1 to TRBJ2-1; 7 bases agree with TRBD1. This CDR3 comprises 16 residues. Unmatched junction bases numbered 11, after V lost 6 bases and J lost 0 bases. The germline gives CDR1 DFQATT, CDR2 SNEGSKA (reference sequence). CDR3 in DNA: TGCAGTGCCCCCCCCGCAGGGGGTTTCTCCTACAATGAGCAGTTCTTC. It codes for CSAPPAGGFSYNEQFF.

The table lists this clonotype with many counts. The chain employs TRBV5-1 and TRBJ2-7; 7 positions agree with TRBD1. CDR1 SGHRS and CDR2 YFSETQ come from the germline V gene. V dropped 0 bases and J dropped 7; count of bases not matched to a gene: 10. This CDR3 is 15 amino acids long. The DNA for the CDR3 is TGCGCCAGCAGCTTGGTACAGAGGGGGCAGGAAGAGCAGTACTTC. Its translation is CASSLVQRGQEEQYF.

At least ten counts were recorded for this clonotype. J is TRBJ2-1 and V is TRBV5-1; D is possibly TRBD1 or TRBD2 (5 bases each). The germline V gene encodes CDR1 SGHRS and CDR2 YFSETQ. The V end was cut by 5 bases, the J end by 2 bases, with 14 bases between. The CDR3 is made up of 15 amino acids. The CDR3 DNA follows: TGCGCCAGCAGATTTAGTGGGGGAACCTACAATGAGCAGTTCTTC. Protein product: CASRFSGGTYNEQFF.

There are many counts of this clonotype. V usage is TRBV18 and J usage is TRBJ2-1; possible D gene TRBD2, 6 bases. Germline CDR1 and CDR2: KGHSH and LQKENI. Trimming left V 1 base short and J 5 bases short, with 12 bases between. The CDR3 is 15 amino acids. The CDR3: CASSPRGGDHNEQFF. DNA of the CDR3: TGTGCCAGCTCACCACGGGGCGGGGACCACAATGAGCAGTTCTTC.

Ten or more counts support this clonotype. The rearrangement uses TRBV27 and TRBJ1-1; D gene uncertain. V gave up 6 bases and J gave up 1 base, with 15 bases separating them. The length of the CDR3 is 15 residues. CDR1 and CDR2 (germline): MNHEY, SMNVEV (reference sequence). The CDR3 nucleotides read TGTGCCAGCAGAATGGAGTTCCGGGGGAACACTGAAGCTTTCTTT. Amino acid sequence: CASRMEFRGNTEAFF.

This clonotype has ten or more counts. J is TRBJ1-2 and V is TRBV10-3; D gene ambiguous. V dropped 0 bases and J dropped 5 bases, with 7 bases sitting between them. Germline lookup yields CDR1 ENHRY and CDR2 SYGVKD. The CDR3 spans 13 residues. The CDR3 DNA reads as TGTGCCATCAGTGAGTCGGCGGATTATGGCTACACCTTC. It specifies CAISESADYGYTF.

Ten or more counts support this clonotype. CDR3 region: CASLGSANEKLFF. The CDR3, as DNA: TGTGCCAGCCTCGGCAGCGCTAATGAAAAACTGTTTTTT. This chain connects TRBV2 to TRBJ1-4, with no clear D. The CDR3 has 13 amino acids. The V end lost 8 bases, the J end lost 3 bases, and 10 bases lay between the germline ends. CDR1 and CDR2 from the germline V gene are SNHLY and FYNNEI.

This chain joins TRBV6-2 or TRBV6-3 and TRBJ2-1; tentatively, D is TRBD2 (5 bases). Deletions cut 6 bases from V and 5 bases from J, with 11 bases between. Germline values: CDR1 MNHEY, CDR2 SVGEGT. The CDR3 is 13 residues long. This chain's CDR3 is CASRSSLNNEQFF. In DNA, the CDR3 is TGTGCCAGCAGATCTAGCTTGAACAATGAGCAGTTCTTC.

This clonotype was seen many times. The V gene is TRBV6-1, the J gene TRBJ1-2, with 9 bases fitting TRBD1. The CDR3 runs to 13 residues. The J segment lost 4 bases and the V segment lost 6 bases, leaving 3 bases of the junction unmatched. Germline V gives CDR1 MNHNS, CDR2 SASEGT. CDR3 bases: TGTGCCAGCAGGATACAGGGGGCCTATGGCTACACCTTC. Its translation is CASRIQGAYGYTF.

By frequency in the sample, this clonotype is large. The V gene is TRBV5-5, the J gene TRBJ1-1, with TRBD1 matching over 7 bases. The CDR3 covers 17 residues. Germline V gene lookup returns CDR1 SGHKS and CDR2 YYEKEE (reference sequence). J was trimmed by 0 bases and V by 1 base; bases with no gene match: 9. DNA for the CDR3: TGTGCCAGCAGCTTGAAGGGACAGAGGAACATGAACACTGAAGCTTTCTTT. As protein: CASSLKGQRNMNTEAFF.

This clonotype was seen repeatedly, ten times or more. This chain connects TRBV5-4 to TRBJ2-5, with TRBD2 matching over 14 bases. The CDR3 is made up of 16 amino acids. The ends lost 3 bases at V and 2 bases at J; junction bases unmatched: 3. Germline V CDR1 and CDR2: SGHNT, YYREEE (reference sequence). CDR3 amino acids: CASSYGLAGGQETQYF. Written as DNA, the CDR3 is TGTGCCAGCAGCTATGGACTAGCGGGGGGTCAAGAGACCCAGTACTTC.

This clonotype counts as large (0.1 to 1%). The J gene is TRBJ1-2, the V gene TRBV7-6; D unresolved. The V end lost 4 bases, the J end lost 4 bases, and 13 bases lay between the germline ends. CDR3 length: 14 amino acids. CDR1 and CDR2 (germline): SGHVS, FNYEAQ. CDR3 amino acids: CASSSSGDGYGYTF. The CDR3 DNA reads as TGTGCCAGCAGCTCGAGCGGTGACGGCTATGGCTACACCTTC.

The chain links TRBV6-2 or TRBV6-3 to TRBJ2-3; TRBD1 is a possible D gene (5 bases). This CDR3 spans 12 amino acids. V lost 10 bases, J lost 4 bases, and 12 bases lay in between. Germline V gene sequence: CDR1 MNHEY, CDR2 SVGEGT. DNA of the CDR3: TGTGCCAAGAGTGCGACAGCAGATACGCAGTATTTT. Translating it yields CAKSATADTQYF.

This clonotype appeared many times. The chain employs TRBV28 and TRBJ2-3; D is perhaps TRBD1 or TRBD2 (5 bases each). The CDR3 is 13 residues long. The V and J ends lost 7 bases and 5 bases respectively, with 13 bases between them. Germline values: CDR1 MDHEN, CDR2 SYDVKM. The CDR3 region has the DNA TGTGCCAGCATGTTCCCAGGGAGAGATACGCAGTATTTT. Encoded protein: CASMFPGRDTQYF.

The chain couples TRBV6-5 to TRBJ1-5; 7 bases agree with TRBD1. The CDR3 runs to 14 residues. V shed 4 bases, J shed 3 bases, and the junction held 3 bases outside the gene matches. Germline CDR1 MNHEY, CDR2 SVGAGI. For the CDR3, the DNA is TGTGCCAGCAGTTCGGGACAGCACAATCAGCCCCAGCATTTT. Residues: CASSSGQHNQPQHF.

This clonotype was counted at least ten times. The gene calls are TRBV5-1 and TRBJ2-2; 9 bases line up with TRBD1. Germline V CDR1 and CDR2: SGHRS, YFSETQ. Germline trimming cut 2 bases from V and 5 bases from J; bases unmatched to any gene: 7. This CDR3 comprises 16 residues. In nucleotides, the CDR3 is TGCGCCAGCAGCTTCGGGACAGGGTTTTTTACCGGGGAGCTGTTTTTT. Translating it yields CASSFGTGFFTGELFF.

The table lists this clonotype with many counts. This rearrangement joins TRBV5-1 to TRBJ1-6; 8 bases line up with TRBD1. Germline CDR1 and CDR2: SGHRS and YFSETQ. Germline trimming cut 3 bases from V and 6 bases from J; bases unmatched to any gene: 2. This CDR3 has 14 residues. The CDR3 DNA follows: TGCGCCAGCAGCTCTGACAGGGGTAATTCACCCCTCCACTTT. Translation: CASSSDRGNSPLHF. The whole variable domain, remainder taken from reference TRBV5-1 and TRBJ1-6, is KAGVTQTPRYLIKTRGQQVTLSCSPISGHRSVSWYQQTPGQGLQFLFEYFSETQRNKGNFPGRFSGRQFSNSRSEMNVSTLELGDSALYLCASSSDRGNSPLHFGNGTRLTVT.

This clonotype was seen many times. The chain couples TRBV11-2 to TRBJ2-7; D is unclear. V lost 5 bases to trimming and J lost 7 bases, with 21 bases between them. CDR1 and CDR2 (germline): SGHAT, FQNNGV. This CDR3 is built from 15 residues. This CDR3 is CASSPPLQASGEQYF. The CDR3 region has the DNA TGTGCCAGCAGCCCCCCCCTTCAAGCGTCCGGGGAGCAGTACTTC.

This clonotype was observed at least ten times. The genes are TRBV5-1 and TRBJ2-1; 12 nucleotides line up with TRBD1. This CDR3 contains 17 residues. Per germline, CDR1 SGHRS and CDR2 YFSETQ. J lost 7 bases, V lost 4 bases, and 12 bases had no gene match. The CDR3 sequence: CASSPWGGQGAMNEQFF. CDR3 nucleotides: TGCGCCAGCAGCCCGTGGGGGGGACAGGGGGCAATGAATGAGCAGTTCTTC.

This clonotype was seen many times. The chain has TRBV6-5 and TRBJ1-3; D possibly corresponds to TRBD1 (6 bases). With 5 bases removed from V and 2 bases from J, the gap between germline ends came to 10 bases. CDR3 size: 14 residues. Germline CDR1 MNHEY, CDR2 SVGAGI. The chain's CDR3 is CASSRGGAGNTIYF. The CDR3 nucleotides are TGTGCCAGCAGTCGAGGGGGAGCTGGAAACACCATATATTTT.

As to this clonotype: A much larger clone differs by one base, so this may be a read error. The chain couples TRBV12-3 or TRBV12-4 to TRBJ2-1, with a tentative D call TRBD2 (6 bases). V was shortened by 6 bases and J by 5 bases, with 17 bases between the two germline ends. The CDR3 totals 15 residues. The DNA for the CDR3 is TGTGCCAGCAGCCCAGGTATAGCGGCCCACAATGAGCAGTTCTTC. It specifies CASSPGIAAHNEQFF.

This clonotype was seen ten or more times. This sequence joins TRBV6-2 or TRBV6-3 and TRBJ1-3; D call uncertain. Germline V gene lookup returns CDR1 MNHEY and CDR2 SVGEGT. The ends were cut back, 6 bases at V and 1 base at J, with 7 bases in the middle. The CDR3 totals 13 residues. CDR3 sequence: CASRWTSGNTIYF. The CDR3 region has the DNA TGTGCCAGCAGATGGACGTCTGGAAACACCATATATTTT.

V and J are TRBV20-1 and TRBJ2-6; 16 bases align to TRBD2. The CDR3 has 18 residues. Germline V lookup: CDR1 DFQATT, CDR2 SNEGSKA (reference sequence). Trimming cost V 5 bases and J 5 bases; bases outside gene matches: 9. The CDR3 region is CSAPGTSGGAGWANVLTF. CDR3 nucleotides: TGCAGTGCTCCCGGGACTAGCGGGGGGGCGGGTTGGGCCAACGTCCTGACTTTC.

This chain uses TRBV20-1 with TRBJ2-7; 8 nucleotides agree with TRBD1. CDR1 is DFQATT, CDR2 SNEGSKA, per germline (reference sequence). CDR3 length equals 13 residues. J lost 3 bases, V lost 5 bases, and 6 bases had no gene match. The CDR3 sequence is CSAGRQGIYEQYV. In DNA, the CDR3 is TGCAGTGCTGGAAGACAGGGGATCTACGAGCAGTACGTC.

The chain couples TRBV29-1 to TRBJ2-3; D possibly corresponds to TRBD1 (7 bases). The germline V gene has CDR1 SQVTM and CDR2 ANQGSEA. There are 14 residues in the CDR3. V lost 3 bases and J 3 bases, leaving 13 bases between the germline ends. The CDR3 DNA sequence: TGCAGCGTTGATGACAGGGAGGCGACAGATACGCAGTATTTT. Residues: CSVDDREATDTQYF.

This clonotype was picked up many times. The V gene is TRBV20-1, the J gene TRBJ1-1; D remains unclear. CDR3 length: 15 amino acids. From germline, CDR1 is DFQATT and CDR2 SNEGSKA (reference sequence). The V end was cut by 3 bases, the J end by 1 base, with 15 bases between. The CDR3 protein is CSASSPGRGNTEAFF. The CDR3 DNA sequence: TGCAGTGCTAGTTCCCCTGGGCGCGGGAACACTGAAGCTTTCTTT.

This clonotype was observed at least ten times. The chain employs TRBV6-6 and TRBJ2-5; a weak D match, TRBD1 (6 bases). CDR1 is MNHNY and CDR2 is SVGAGI in the germline V gene (reference sequence). The germline V and J ends were trimmed by 0 bases and 5 bases, with 16 bases remaining between them. The CDR3 has 16 amino acids. The chain's CDR3 is CASSYSVDRNRETQYF. DNA of the CDR3: TGTGCCAGCAGTTACTCAGTCGACAGGAATCGTGAGACCCAGTACTTC.

This clonotype was seen repeatedly, ten times or more. This sequence may be a read error, since a much larger clone differs from it by one base. The rearrangement joins TRBV29-1 to TRBJ1-2; no definite D call. This CDR3 comprises 12 residues. Trimming stripped 4 bases from V and 4 bases from J, with 10 bases between. CDR1 and CDR2 from the germline V gene are SQVTM and ANQGSEA. The CDR3 sequence: CSVVVDRYGYTF. The CDR3 region has the DNA TGCAGCGTTGTTGTGGATCGCTATGGCTACACCTTC.